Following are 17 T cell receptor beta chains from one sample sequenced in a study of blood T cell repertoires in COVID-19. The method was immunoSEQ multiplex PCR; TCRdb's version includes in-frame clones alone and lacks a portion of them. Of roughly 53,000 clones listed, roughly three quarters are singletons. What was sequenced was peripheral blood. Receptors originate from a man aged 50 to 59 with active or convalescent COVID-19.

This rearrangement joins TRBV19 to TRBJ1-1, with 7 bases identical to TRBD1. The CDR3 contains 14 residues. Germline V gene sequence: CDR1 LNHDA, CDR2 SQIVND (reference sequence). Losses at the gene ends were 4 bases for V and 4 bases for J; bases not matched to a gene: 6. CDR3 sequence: CASSTLQGLTEAFF. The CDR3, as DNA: TGTGCCAGTAGTACCTTACAGGGGCTCACTGAAGCTTTCTTT.

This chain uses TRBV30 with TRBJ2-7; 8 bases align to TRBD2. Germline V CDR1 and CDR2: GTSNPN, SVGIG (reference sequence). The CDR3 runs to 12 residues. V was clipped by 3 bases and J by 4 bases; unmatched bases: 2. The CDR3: CAWRGGGYEQYF. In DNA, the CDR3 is TGTGCCTGGAGAGGCGGGGGGTACGAGCAGTACTTC.

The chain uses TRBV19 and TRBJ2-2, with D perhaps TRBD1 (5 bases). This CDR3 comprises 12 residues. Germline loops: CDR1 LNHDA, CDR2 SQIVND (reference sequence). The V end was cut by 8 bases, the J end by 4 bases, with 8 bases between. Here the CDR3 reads CASGRGTGELFF. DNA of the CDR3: TGTGCCAGTGGAAGGGGCACCGGGGAGCTGTTTTTT.

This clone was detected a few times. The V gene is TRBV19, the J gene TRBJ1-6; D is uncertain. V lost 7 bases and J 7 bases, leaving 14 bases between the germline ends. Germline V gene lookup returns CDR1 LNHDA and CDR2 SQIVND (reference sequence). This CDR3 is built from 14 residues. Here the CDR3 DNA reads TGTGCCAGTAACACGCCGGGAGCGAATTCACCCCTCCACTTT. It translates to CASNTPGANSPLHF.

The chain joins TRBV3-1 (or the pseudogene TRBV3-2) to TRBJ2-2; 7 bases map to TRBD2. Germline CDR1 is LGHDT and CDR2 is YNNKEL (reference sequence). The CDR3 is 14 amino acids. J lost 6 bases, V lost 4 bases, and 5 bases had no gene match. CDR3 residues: CASSLTSRAGELFF. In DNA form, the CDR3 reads TGTGCCAGCAGCCTGACTAGCAGGGCCGGGGAGCTGTTTTTT.

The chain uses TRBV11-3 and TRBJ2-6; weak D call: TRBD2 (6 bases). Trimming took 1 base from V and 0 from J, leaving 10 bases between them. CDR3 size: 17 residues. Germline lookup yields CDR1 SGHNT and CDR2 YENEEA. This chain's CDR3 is CASSLARGLSGANVLTF. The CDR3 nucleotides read TGTGCCAGCAGCTTAGCACGGGGACTCTCTGGGGCCAACGTCCTGACTTTC.

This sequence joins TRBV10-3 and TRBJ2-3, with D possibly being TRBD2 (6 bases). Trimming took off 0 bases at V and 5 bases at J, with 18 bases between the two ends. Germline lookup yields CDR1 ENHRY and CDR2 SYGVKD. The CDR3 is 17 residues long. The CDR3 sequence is CAISESKGLWVQDTQYF. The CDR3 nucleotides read TGTGCCATCAGTGAGTCTAAGGGACTCTGGGTACAAGATACGCAGTATTTT.

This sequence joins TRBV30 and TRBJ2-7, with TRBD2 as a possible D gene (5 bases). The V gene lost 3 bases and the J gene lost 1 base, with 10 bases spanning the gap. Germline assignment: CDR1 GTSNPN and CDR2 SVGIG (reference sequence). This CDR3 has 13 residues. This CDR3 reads CAWSPRGSYEQYF. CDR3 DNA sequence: TGTGCCTGGAGCCCCCGGGGTTCCTACGAGCAGTACTTC.

The CDR3 DNA reads as TGTGCCAGCAGTTTATCGACAGTCTACGAGCAGTACTTC. This translates into CASSLSTVYEQYF. The chain combines TRBV12-3 or TRBV12-4 with TRBJ2-7; perhaps TRBD1 as D (5 bases). CDR3 length equals 13 residues. Trimming removed 2 bases at V and 3 bases at J, with 8 bases between.

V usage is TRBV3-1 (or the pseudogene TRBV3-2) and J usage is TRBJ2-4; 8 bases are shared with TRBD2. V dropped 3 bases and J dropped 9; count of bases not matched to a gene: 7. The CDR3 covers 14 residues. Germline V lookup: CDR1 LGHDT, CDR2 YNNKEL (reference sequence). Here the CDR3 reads CASSHGGGLGIQYF. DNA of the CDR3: TGTGCCAGCAGCCACGGCGGGGGGTTGGGCATTCAGTACTTC.

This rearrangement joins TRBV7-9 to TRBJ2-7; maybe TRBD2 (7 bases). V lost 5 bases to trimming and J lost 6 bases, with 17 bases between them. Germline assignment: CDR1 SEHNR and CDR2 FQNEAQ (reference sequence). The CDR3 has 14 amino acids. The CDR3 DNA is TGTGCCAGCAGCCCCTGGGGGGGCGGAATCGAGCAGTACTTC. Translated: CASSPWGGGIEQYF.

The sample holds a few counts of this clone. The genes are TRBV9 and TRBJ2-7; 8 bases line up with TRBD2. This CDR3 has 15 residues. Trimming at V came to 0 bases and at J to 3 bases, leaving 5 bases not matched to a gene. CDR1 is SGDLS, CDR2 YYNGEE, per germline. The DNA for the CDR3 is TGTGCCAGCAGCGTAGCGAGCGGGAGTGTCTACGAGCAGTACTTC. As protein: CASSVASGSVYEQYF.

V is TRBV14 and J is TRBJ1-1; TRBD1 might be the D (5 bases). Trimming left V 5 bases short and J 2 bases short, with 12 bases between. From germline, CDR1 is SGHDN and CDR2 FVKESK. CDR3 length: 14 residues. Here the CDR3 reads CASSLQVINTEAFF. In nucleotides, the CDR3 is TGTGCCAGCAGCTTACAGGTGATTAACACTGAAGCTTTCTTT.

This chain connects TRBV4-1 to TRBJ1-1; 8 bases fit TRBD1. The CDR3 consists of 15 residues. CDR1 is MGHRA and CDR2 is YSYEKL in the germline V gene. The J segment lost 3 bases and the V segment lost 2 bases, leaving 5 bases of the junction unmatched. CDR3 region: CASSQRQGIYTEAFF. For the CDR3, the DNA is TGCGCCAGCAGCCAAAGACAGGGGATTTACACTGAAGCTTTCTTT.

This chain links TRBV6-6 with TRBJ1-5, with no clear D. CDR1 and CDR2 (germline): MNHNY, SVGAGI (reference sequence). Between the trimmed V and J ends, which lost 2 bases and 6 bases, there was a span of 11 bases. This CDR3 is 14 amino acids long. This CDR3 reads CASSYQEAGQPQHF. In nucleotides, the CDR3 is TGTGCCAGCAGTTACCAGGAGGCGGGTCAGCCCCAGCATTTT.

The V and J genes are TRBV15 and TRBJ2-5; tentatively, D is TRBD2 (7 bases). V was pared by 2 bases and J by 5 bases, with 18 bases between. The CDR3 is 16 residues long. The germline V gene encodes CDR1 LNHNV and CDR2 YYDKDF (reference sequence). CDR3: CATSRNWGGASETQYF. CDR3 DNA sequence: TGTGCCACCAGCAGAAACTGGGGGGGGGCGTCGGAGACCCAGTACTTC. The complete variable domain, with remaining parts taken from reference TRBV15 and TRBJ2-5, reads DAMVIQNPRYQVTQFGKPVTLSCSQTLNHNVMYWYQQKSSQAPKLLFHYYDKDFNNEADTPDNFQSRRPNTSFCFLDIRSPGLGDTAMYLCATSRNWGGASETQYFGPGTRLLVL.

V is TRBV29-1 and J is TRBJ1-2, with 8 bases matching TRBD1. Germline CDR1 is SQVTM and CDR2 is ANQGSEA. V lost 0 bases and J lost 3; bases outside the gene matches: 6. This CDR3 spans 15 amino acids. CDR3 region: CSVEEWTGKDYGYTF. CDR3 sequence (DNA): TGCAGCGTTGAAGAATGGACAGGGAAGGACTATGGCTACACCTTC.